This note documents a single TCR beta chain sequence. Its antigen remains unidentified. Constant-segment-primed 5'RACE gave TCR alpha and TCR beta cDNA libraries with sample barcodes and UMIs. TCRdb independently ran MiXCR on the 5' RACE reads; one entry per CDR3 protein. Of about 600,000 distinct CDR3 sequences listed, roughly 21% were seen once; the top ten hold about 8.4%. CDR1 is KGHDR, CDR2 SFDVKD, per germline. The CDR3 spans 16 residues. Between the trimmed V and J ends, which lost 5 bases and 3 bases, there was a span of 18 bases. This specimen belongs to a study of T-cell memory formation after mild COVID-19. For the study at large: TCR clusters showed largely donor specificity. Study conclusions and caveats: A subset of responding clones appeared in pre-infection memory, suggesting cross-reactive memory joined.

Sequencing was carried out using PBMCs or a T cell subset sorted from them (not recorded which). This clonotype originated in an adult woman who had mild COVID-19 (a few samples of this study predate the infection). Cell type and time point are not known. The chain couples TRBV24-1 to TRBJ2-5; possible D gene TRBD1, 6 bases. The CDR3 bases are TGTGCCACCAGTGCCGCGCCAGGGGCTGGAGAAGAGACCCAGTACTTC. Protein product: CATSAAPGAGEETQYF.